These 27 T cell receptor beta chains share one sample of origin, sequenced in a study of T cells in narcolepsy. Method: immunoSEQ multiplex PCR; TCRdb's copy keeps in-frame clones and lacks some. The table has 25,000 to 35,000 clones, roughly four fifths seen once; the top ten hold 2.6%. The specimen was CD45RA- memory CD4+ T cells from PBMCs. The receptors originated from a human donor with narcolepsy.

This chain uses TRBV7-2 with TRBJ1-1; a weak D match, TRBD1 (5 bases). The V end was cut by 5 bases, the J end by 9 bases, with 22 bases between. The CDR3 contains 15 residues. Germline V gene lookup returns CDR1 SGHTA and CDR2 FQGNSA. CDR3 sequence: CASSPDTPLGMKAFF. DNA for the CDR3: TGTGCCAGCAGCCCGGACACTCCCTTAGGGATGAAAGCTTTCTTT.

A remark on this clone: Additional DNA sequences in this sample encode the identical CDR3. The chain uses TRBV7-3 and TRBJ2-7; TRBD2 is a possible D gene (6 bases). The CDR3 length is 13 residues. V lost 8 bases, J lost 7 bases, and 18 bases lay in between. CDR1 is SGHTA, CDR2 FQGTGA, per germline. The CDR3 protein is CASAQTRAGEQYF. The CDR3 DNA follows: TGTGCCAGCGCACAAACCAGGGCGGGAGAGCAGTACTTC. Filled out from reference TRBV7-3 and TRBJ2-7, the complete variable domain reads GAGVSQTPSNKVTEKGKYVELRCDPISGHTALYWYRQSLGQGPEFLIYFQGTGAADDSGLPNDRFFAVRPEGSVSTLKIQRTERGDSAVYLCASAQTRAGEQYFGPGTRLTVT.

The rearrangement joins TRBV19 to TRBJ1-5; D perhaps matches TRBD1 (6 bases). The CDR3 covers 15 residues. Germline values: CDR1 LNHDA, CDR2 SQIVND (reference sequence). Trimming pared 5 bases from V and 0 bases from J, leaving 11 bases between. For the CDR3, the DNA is TGTGCCAGTAGTGCAGGGGCGGGTAGCAATCAGCCCCAGCATTTT. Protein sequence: CASSAGAGSNQPQHF. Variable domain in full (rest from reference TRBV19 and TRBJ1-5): DGGITQSPKYLFRKEGQNVTLSCEQNLNHDAMYWYRQDPGQGLRLIYYSQIVNDFQKGDIAEGYSVSREKKESFPLTVTSAQKNPTAFYLCASSAGAGSNQPQHFGDGTRLSIL.

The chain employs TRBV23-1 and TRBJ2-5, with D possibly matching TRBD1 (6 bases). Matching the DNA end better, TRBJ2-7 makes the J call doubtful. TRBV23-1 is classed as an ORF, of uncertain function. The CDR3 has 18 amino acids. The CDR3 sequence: CASSQSPQSNRVGYEQYF. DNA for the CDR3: TGCGCCAGCAGTCAATCCCCCCAATCGAACAGGGTGGGCTACGAGCAGTACTTC.

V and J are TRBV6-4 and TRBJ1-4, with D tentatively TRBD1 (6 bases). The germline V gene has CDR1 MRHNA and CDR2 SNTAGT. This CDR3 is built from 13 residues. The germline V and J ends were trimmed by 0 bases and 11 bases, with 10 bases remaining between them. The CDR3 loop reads CASSDSGGKKLFF. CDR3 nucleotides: TGTGCCAGCAGTGACTCTGGGGGCAAGAAACTGTTTTTT.

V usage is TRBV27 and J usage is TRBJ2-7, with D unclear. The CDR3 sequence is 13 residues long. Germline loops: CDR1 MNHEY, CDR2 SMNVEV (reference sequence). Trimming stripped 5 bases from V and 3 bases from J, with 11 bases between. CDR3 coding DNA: TGTGCCAGCAGTAGAAAACAGCGCTACGAGCAGTACTTC. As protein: CASSRKQRYEQYF.

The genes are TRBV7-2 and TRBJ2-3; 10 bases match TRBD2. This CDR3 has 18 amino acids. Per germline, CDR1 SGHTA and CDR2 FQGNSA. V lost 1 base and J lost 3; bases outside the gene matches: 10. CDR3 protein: CASSLVQRGGGWTDTQYF. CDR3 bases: TGTGCCAGCAGCTTAGTGCAGCGGGGGGGCGGGTGGACAGATACGCAGTATTTT.

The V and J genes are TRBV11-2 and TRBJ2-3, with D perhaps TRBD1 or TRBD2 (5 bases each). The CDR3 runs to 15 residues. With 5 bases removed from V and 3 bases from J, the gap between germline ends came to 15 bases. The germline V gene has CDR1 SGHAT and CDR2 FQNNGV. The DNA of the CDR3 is TGTGCCAGCAGCATAGGGGCGGGCTCGACAGATACGCAGTATTTT. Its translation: CASSIGAGSTDTQYF.

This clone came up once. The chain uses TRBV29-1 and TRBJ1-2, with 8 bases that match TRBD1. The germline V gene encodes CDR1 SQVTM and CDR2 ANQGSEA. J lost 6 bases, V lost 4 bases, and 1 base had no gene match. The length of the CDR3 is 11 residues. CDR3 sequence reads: CSVGQGHGYTF. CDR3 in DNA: TGCAGCGTTGGACAGGGGCATGGCTACACCTTC.

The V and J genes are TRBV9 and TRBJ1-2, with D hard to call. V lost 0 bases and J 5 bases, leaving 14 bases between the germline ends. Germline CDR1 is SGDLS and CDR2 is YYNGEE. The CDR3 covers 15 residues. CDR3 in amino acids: CASSVAGTGVYGYTF. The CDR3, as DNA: TGTGCCAGCAGCGTAGCCGGTACGGGTGTGTATGGCTACACCTTC.

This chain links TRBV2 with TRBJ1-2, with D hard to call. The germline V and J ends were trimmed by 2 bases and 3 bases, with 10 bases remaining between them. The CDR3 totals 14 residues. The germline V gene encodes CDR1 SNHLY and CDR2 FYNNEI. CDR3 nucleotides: TGTGCCAGCAGTGAATATGGGGAAGACTATGGCTACACCTTC. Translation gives CASSEYGEDYGYTF. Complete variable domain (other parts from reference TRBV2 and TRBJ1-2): EPEVTQTPSHQVTQMGQEVILRCVPISNHLYFYWYRQILGQKVEFLVSFYNNEISEKSEIFDDQFSVERPDGSNFTLKIRSTKLEDSAMYFCASSEYGEDYGYTFGSGTRLTVV.

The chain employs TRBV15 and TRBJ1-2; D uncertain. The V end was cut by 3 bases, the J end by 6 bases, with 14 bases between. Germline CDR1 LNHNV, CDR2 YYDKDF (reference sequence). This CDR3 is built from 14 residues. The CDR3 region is CATSRNNSSDGYTF. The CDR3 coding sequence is TGTGCCACCAGCAGGAACAACAGCTCGGATGGCTACACCTTC.

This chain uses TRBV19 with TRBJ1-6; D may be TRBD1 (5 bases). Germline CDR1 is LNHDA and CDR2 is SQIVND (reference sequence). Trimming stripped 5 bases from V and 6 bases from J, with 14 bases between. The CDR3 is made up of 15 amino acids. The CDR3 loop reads CASSSRDGSNSPLHF. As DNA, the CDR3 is TGTGCCAGTAGTTCGCGGGACGGATCTAATTCACCCCTCCACTTT.

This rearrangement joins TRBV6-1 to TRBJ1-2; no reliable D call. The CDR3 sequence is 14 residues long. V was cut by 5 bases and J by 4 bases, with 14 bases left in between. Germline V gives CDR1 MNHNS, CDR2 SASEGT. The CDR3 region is CASSLGPQTYGYTF. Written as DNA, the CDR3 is TGTGCCAGCAGTTTAGGGCCGCAGACCTATGGCTACACCTTC.

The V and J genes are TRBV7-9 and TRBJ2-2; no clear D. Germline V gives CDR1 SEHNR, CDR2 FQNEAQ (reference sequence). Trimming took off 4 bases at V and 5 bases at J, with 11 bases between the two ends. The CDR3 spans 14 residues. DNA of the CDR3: TGTGCCAGCAGCTCCTTTACGCGAACCGGGGAGCTGTTTTTT. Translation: CASSSFTRTGELFF.

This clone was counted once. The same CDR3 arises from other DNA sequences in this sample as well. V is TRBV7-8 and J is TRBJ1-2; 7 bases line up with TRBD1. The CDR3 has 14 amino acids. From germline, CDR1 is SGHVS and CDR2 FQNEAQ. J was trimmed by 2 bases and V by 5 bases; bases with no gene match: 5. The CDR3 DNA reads TGTGCCAGCAGCCAACAGGGGTTGAACTATGGCTACACCTTC. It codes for CASSQQGLNYGYTF.

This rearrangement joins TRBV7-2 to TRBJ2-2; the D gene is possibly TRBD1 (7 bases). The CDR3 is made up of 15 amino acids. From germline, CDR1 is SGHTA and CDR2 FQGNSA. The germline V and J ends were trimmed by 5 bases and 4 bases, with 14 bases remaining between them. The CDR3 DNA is TGTGCCAGCAGCCCCTCAGGGGGGAGCACCGGGGAGCTGTTTTTT. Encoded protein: CASSPSGGSTGELFF. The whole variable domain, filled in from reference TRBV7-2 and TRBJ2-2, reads GAGVSQSPSNKVTEKGKDVELRCDPISGHTALYWYRQSLGQGLEFLIYFQGNSAPDKSGLPSDRFSAERTGGSVSTLTIQRTQQEDSAVYLCASSPSGGSTGELFFGEGSRLTVL.

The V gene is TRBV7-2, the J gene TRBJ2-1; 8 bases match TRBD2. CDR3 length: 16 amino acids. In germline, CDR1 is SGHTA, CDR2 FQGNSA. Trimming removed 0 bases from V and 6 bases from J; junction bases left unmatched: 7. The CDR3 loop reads CASSLAGGGPFNEQFF. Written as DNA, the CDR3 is TGTGCCAGCAGCTTAGCGGGCGGGGGGCCATTCAATGAGCAGTTCTTC.

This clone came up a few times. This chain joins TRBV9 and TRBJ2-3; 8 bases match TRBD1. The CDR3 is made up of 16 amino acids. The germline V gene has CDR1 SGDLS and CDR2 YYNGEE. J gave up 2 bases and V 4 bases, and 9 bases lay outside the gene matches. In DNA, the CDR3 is TGTGCCAGCAGCCCACGGACAGGGAGCCCCACAGATACGCAGTATTTT. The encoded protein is CASSPRTGSPTDTQYF.

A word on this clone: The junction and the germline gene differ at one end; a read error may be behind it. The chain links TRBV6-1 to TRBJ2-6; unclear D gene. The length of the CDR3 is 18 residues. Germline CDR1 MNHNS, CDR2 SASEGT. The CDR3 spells CASSGLTSMPKSGQRPDF. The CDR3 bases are TGTGCCAGCAGTGGCCTGACCTCTATGCCAAAGTCGGGCCAACGTCCTGACTTC.

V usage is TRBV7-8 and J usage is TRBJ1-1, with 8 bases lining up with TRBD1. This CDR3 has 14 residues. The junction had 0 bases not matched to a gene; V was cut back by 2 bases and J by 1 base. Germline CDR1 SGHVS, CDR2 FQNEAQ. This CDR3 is CASSLTGGNTEAFF. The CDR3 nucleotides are TGTGCCAGCAGCTTAACAGGGGGGAACACTGAAGCTTTCTTT.

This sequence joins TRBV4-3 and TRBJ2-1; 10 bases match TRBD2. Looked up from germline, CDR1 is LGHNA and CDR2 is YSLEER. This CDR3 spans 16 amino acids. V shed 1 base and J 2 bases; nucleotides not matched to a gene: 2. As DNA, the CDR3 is TGCGCCAGCAGCCAAGTAGCGGGGGGCACCTACAATGAGCAGTTCTTC. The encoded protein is CASSQVAGGTYNEQFF.

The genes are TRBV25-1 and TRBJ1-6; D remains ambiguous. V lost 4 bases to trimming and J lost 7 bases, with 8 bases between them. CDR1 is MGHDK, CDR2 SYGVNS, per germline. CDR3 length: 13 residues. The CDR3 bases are TGTGCCAGCAGTGCTGGTACCAATTCACCCCTCCACTTT. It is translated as CASSAGTNSPLHF. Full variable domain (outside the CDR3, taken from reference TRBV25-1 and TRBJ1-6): EADIYQTPRYLVIGTGKKITLECSQTMGHDKMYWYQQDPGMELHLIHYSYGVNSTEKGDLSSESTVSRIRTEHFPLTLESARPSHTSQYLCASSAGTNSPLHFGNGTRLTVT.

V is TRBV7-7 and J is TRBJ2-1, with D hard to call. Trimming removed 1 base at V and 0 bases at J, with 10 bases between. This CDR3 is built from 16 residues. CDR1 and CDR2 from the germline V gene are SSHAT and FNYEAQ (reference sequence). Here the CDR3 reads CASSLGQSISYNEQFF. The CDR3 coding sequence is TGTGCCAGCAGCTTAGGGCAGTCTATCTCCTACAATGAGCAGTTCTTC. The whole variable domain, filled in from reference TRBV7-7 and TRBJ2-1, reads GAGVSQSPRYKVTKRGQDVTLRCDPISSHATLYWYQQALGQGPEFLTYFNYEAQPDKSGLPSDRFSAERPEGSISTLTIQRTEQRDSAMYRCASSLGQSISYNEQFFGPGTRLTVL.

CDR3 in DNA: TGTGCCTGGAGCGAGGACAGGGCAAATGAAAAACTGTTTTTT. Translating it yields CAWSEDRANEKLFF. V gene TRBV30 combines with J gene TRBJ1-4; 8 bases match TRBD1. Germline CDR1 and CDR2: GTSNPN and SVGIG (reference sequence). V trimming: 3 bases; J trimming: 5 bases; junction bases outside the gene matches: 5. The CDR3 spans 14 residues.

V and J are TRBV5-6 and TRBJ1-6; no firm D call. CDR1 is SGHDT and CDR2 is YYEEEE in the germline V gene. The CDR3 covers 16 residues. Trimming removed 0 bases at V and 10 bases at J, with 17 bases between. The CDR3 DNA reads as TGTGCCAGCAGCTTGGATTCCCTCGGGGAGAGGTCACCCCTCCACTTT. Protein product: CASSLDSLGERSPLHF.

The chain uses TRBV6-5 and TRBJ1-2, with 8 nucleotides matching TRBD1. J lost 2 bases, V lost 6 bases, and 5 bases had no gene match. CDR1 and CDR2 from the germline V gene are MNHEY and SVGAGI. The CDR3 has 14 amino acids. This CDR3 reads CASRTGTGNYGYTF. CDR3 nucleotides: TGTGCCAGCAGGACCGGGACAGGAAACTATGGCTACACCTTC.